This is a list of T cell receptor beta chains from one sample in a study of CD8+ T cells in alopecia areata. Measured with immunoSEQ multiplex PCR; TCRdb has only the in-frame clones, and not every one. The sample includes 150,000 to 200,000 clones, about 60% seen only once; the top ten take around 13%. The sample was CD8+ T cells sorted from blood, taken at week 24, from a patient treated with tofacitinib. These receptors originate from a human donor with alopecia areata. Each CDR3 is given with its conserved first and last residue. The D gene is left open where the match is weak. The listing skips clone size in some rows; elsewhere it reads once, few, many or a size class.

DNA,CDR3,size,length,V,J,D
TGCAGCGCTTTACCCCCGTTGGGGGGCGGCTACACCTTC,CSALPPLGGGYTF,.,13,TRBV29-1,TRBJ1-2,.
TGCGCCAGCAGCCAAGGTCCAGGGGATGAGCAGTTCTTC,CASSQGPGDEQFF,.,13,TRBV4-1,TRBJ2-1,.
TGCAGCGTTCGAACGGGACCCCCCTACGAGCAGTACTTC,CSVRTGPPYEQYF,few,13,TRBV29-1,TRBJ2-7,.
TGTGCCAGCAGCCGTAGCGGAAGCTCCTACAATGAGCAGTTCTTC,CASSRSGSSYNEQFF,.,15,TRBV7-3,TRBJ2-1,.
TGTGCCAGCAGCTCCTCGGGGACTAACTATGGCTACACCTTC,CASSSSGTNYGYTF,few,14,TRBV13,TRBJ1-2,.
TGTGCCAGCAGCTTAGACCAGGGTGAACAGTATACCAATGAGCAGTTCTTC,CASSLDQGEQYTNEQFF,.,17,TRBV11-1,TRBJ2-1,.
TGCGCCAGCAGTGATCGAGTCGACCCTAGCACAGATACGCAGTATTTT,CASSDRVDPSTDTQYF,.,16,TRBV10-2,TRBJ2-3,.
TGTGCCAGCAGCTTAGGGAACAATGAGCAGTTCTTC,CASSLGNNEQFF,.,12,TRBV7-3,TRBJ2-1,.
TGTGCCAGCAGCTTTCCCCAAGACGAGCAGTACTTC,CASSFPQDEQYF,.,12,TRBV7-9,TRBJ2-7,.
TGTGCCACCAGCATCATCCGGGGCGGCTATGGCTACACCTTC,CATSIIRGGYGYTF,.,14,TRBV15,TRBJ1-2,.
TGTGCCAGCTCCTCCCCCCAAGGCTACACCTTC,CASSSPQGYTF,.,11,TRBV2,TRBJ1-2,.
TGTGCCAGCAGCGTCGGGACAGGGGGCTACGAGCAGTACTTC,CASSVGTGGYEQYF,.,14,TRBV27,TRBJ2-7,TRBD1
TGTGCCAGCAGCCAAGGTCTAGCGGTCAGCACAGATACGCAGTATTTT,CASSQGLAVSTDTQYF,.,16,TRBV4-2,TRBJ2-3,TRBD2
TGTGCCAGCAGTTTAGGACACCGGGACCCCCTCTACGAGCAGTACTTC,CASSLGHRDPLYEQYF,.,16,TRBV11-2,TRBJ2-7,.
TGCAGCGTTCGAGGGACAGCTTCCTACGAGCAGTACTTC,CSVRGTASYEQYF,few,13,TRBV29-1,TRBJ2-7,TRBD1
TGTGCCAGCAGTCCATTGCCGGGACAGAAAGAGACCCAGTACTTC,CASSPLPGQKETQYF,.,15,TRBV27,TRBJ2-5,TRBD1
TGTGCCAGCAGCGTGGGCAGCACCTACGAGCAGTACTTC,CASSVGSTYEQYF,.,13,TRBV9,TRBJ2-7,.
TGCGCCAGCAGCCAGGGGGGGGGCCCCAATCAGCCCCAGCATTTT,CASSQGGGPNQPQHF,.,15,TRBV4-1,TRBJ1-5,.
TGTGCCAGCAGCTTAGCCCCGGGGGGCCCGAGCAATCAGCCCCAGCATTTT,CASSLAPGGPSNQPQHF,.,17,TRBV7-9,TRBJ1-5,.
TGCGCCAGCAGGGGGAAGGGTCAAGCTAATTCACCCCTCCACTTT,CASRGKGQANSPLHF,.,15,TRBV4-1,TRBJ1-6,.
TGCAGCGTTGATACCGCTTCCCCCCCCGGGGGCTACACCTTC,CSVDTASPPGGYTF,.,14,TRBV29-1,TRBJ1-2,.
TGTGCCAGCAGCCTCCCTAGCACCACCGGGGAGCTGTTTTTT,CASSLPSTTGELFF,.,14,TRBV13,TRBJ2-2,.
TGTGCCAGCAGCGTCAACACCGGGGAGCTGTTTTTT,CASSVNTGELFF,.,12,TRBV9,TRBJ2-2,.
TGTGCCAGCAGCTTATTGGTCGGACAAGAGACCCAGTACTTC,CASSLLVGQETQYF,.,14,TRBV7-9,TRBJ2-5,.
TGTGCCTGGGCTAGTGGACAGGGACGGGGCTACACCTTC,CAWASGQGRGYTF,.,13,TRBV30,TRBJ1-2,TRBD1
TGTGCCAGCGGGACAGGCAGCAATGAGCAGTTCTTC,CASGTGSNEQFF,once,12,TRBV7-7,TRBJ2-1,TRBD1
TGTGCCTGGAGCGGGCACGGGACTAGCGGGGCCGCAGATACGCAGTATTTT,CAWSGHGTSGAADTQYF,.,17,TRBV30,TRBJ2-3,TRBD2
TGTGCCACTAGACAGGGGTACTATGGCTACACCTTC,CATRQGYYGYTF,few,12,TRBV27,TRBJ1-2,TRBD1
TGCGCCAGCAGCCAAACTAGCGGGGCCAGCACAGATACGCAGTATTTT,CASSQTSGASTDTQYF,.,16,TRBV4-1,TRBJ2-3,TRBD2
TGCGCCAGCAGCCAAGAAGATTTGACAGGTTCACGCGAGCAGTACTTC,CASSQEDLTGSREQYF,few,16,TRBV4-1,TRBJ2-7,.
TGTGCCAGCAGCCCGACCCTTGAGCGGGGGCCCGGGGAGCTGTTTTTT,CASSPTLERGPGELFF,.,16,TRBV13,TRBJ2-2,TRBD2
TGTGCCAGTTCCACCTACGAGCAGTACTTC,CASSTYEQYF,.,10,TRBV19,TRBJ2-7,.
TGTGCCAGCAGCTTGGGGGGTCGCACCTACGAGCAGTACTTC,CASSLGGRTYEQYF,.,14,TRBV5-6,TRBJ2-7,.
TGTGCCAGCAGCCCCCAGGGTGTTCTGAGGGGCTACACCTTC,CASSPQGVLRGYTF,.,14,TRBV7-8,TRBJ1-2,.
TGTGCCAGCTCACCGTGGACAGGGGGCACTGAAGCTTTCTTT,CASSPWTGGTEAFF,.,14,TRBV18,TRBJ1-1,TRBD1
TGCGCCAGCAGCCAGTCTTTGGGGGTATCACCCCTCCACTTT,CASSQSLGVSPLHF,few,14,TRBV4-1,TRBJ1-6,.
TGTGCCTGGAGTGGCCTCCGACAGGGACGGGACATTCAGTACTTC,CAWSGLRQGRDIQYF,.,15,TRBV30,TRBJ2-4,TRBD1
TGTGGGAGCGGCGGGGGGGCGAATGACAATGAGCAGTTCTTC,CGSGGGANDNEQFF,few,14,TRBV6-5,TRBJ2-1,TRBD2
TGTGCCAGCAGCTTATGGGACAGGGGGTTAGAAGCTTTCTTT,CASSLWDRGLEAFF,.,14,TRBV7-9,TRBJ1-1,TRBD1
TGTGCCAGCAGAGCTAAAGAGACCCAGTACTTC,CASRAKETQYF,few,11,TRBV7-9,TRBJ2-5,.
TGTGCCAGCAGCTTAAGAAACTACGAGCAGTACTTC,CASSLRNYEQYF,.,12,TRBV7-8,TRBJ2-7,.
TGTGCCAGCAGCCCCCGGGTGGGGCTCAACACTGAAGCTTTCTTT,CASSPRVGLNTEAFF,.,15,TRBV11-3,TRBJ1-1,.
TGCGCCAGCAGGCTCAGAGTAGGCGGGAGGGAAAAACTGTTTTTT,CASRLRVGGREKLFF,.,15,TRBV23-1,TRBJ1-4,.
TGTGCCAGCAGTTTATCGGGGGGCGGCGATACGCAGTATTTT,CASSLSGGGDTQYF,few,14,TRBV27,TRBJ2-3,.
TGTGCCAGCTCGCCCGCCAACGAGCAGTACTTC,CASSPANEQYF,.,11,TRBV25-1,TRBJ2-7,.
TGTGCCAGCAGCACTCAGGACCTCCATGGCTACACCTTC,CASSTQDLHGYTF,.,13,TRBV13,TRBJ1-2,.
TGTGCCAGCTCGACCGGGACAGGGGGTGAAAAACTGTTTTTT,CASSTGTGGEKLFF,.,14,TRBV18,TRBJ1-4,TRBD1
TGTGCCAGCAGTCCGAAGACTTCCTACACCGGGGAGCTGTTTTTT,CASSPKTSYTGELFF,.,15,TRBV6-5,TRBJ2-2,.
TGTGCCAGCAGCCCCAGTGTAAAACTGTTTTTT,CASSPSVKLFF,.,11,TRBV7-9,TRBJ1-4,.
TGCGCCAGCAGCCAAGCGTCAGGGGGAAATAATTCACCCCTCCACTTT,CASSQASGGNNSPLHF,once,16,TRBV4-1,TRBJ1-6,TRBD1
TGTGCCAGCAGTGAGGGACAGGGAAGGGTCTACTTC,CASSEGQGRVYF,few,12,TRBV6-1,TRBJ2-5,TRBD1
TGTGCCAGCAGTTTAGGGCCCCAAGAGACCCAGTACTTC,CASSLGPQETQYF,.,13,TRBV13,TRBJ2-5,.